The subject of this entry is one TCR beta chain. Its antigen is unknown. The sample contains more than one DNA sequence encoding this CDR3. Naive CD8 cells lacked CD45RO, underwent positive selection for CCR7 and left out terminally differentiated effector memory CD45RA+ cells. The data were taken from a study of shared clonotypes between healthy human individuals. TCRdb's copy holds only in-frame clones and misses some; the assay was immunoSEQ multiplex PCR. Here the sample spans 1.5 million to 2.5 million clones, roughly 95% being singletons. Broader study findings: The sampled material consisted only of blood, and tissue repertoires are likely to differ.

V was shortened by 6 bases and J by 0 bases, with 8 bases between the two germline ends. There are 13 residues in the CDR3. Germline loops: CDR1 MNHEY, CDR2 SVGAGI. The sample was naive CD8+ T cells sorted from blood. The source of this sequence is a young man in good health. V is TRBV6-5 and J is TRBJ1-1; a possible D gene is TRBD1 (6 bases). The CDR3: CASRQGMNTEAFF. The CDR3 DNA is TGTGCCAGCAGACAGGGTATGAACACTGAAGCTTTCTTT.